One sample yielded the 21 T cell receptor beta chains listed below, sequenced in a study of beta chain features in type 1 diabetes. Expressed TCRB transcripts got sequenced, as all isolated RNA was reverse transcribed. Clones were sequenced by immunoSEQ multiplex PCR, and TCRdb holds only the in-frame ones, with some missing. Altogether about 120,000 clones are present, roughly 15% being singletons, with the ten largest covering approximately 2.3%. The study's findings and limits: All four CD4+ subsets from Type 1 diabetes patients carried moderately but significantly shorter TCRB CDR3s.

Antigens of these TCRs are unknown. The specimen sequenced was central memory CD4+ T cells from blood. These receptors were obtained from a man aged 30-40 years with type 1 diabetes.

The chain has TRBV29-1 and TRBJ2-6; TRBD1 aligns across 7 bases. Germline loops: CDR1 SQVTM, CDR2 ANQGSEA. The CDR3 length is 17 residues. The junction had 7 bases not matched to a gene; V was cut back by 2 bases and J by 0 bases. DNA of the CDR3: TGCAGCGTTGAATCTACCGGGACAGCCTCTGGGGCCAACGTCCTGACTTTC. Residues: CSVESTGTASGANVLTF. Full variable domain (missing parts from reference TRBV29-1 and TRBJ2-6): SAVISQKPSRDICQRGTSLTIQCQVDSQVTMMFWYRQQPGQSLTLIATANQGSEATYESGFVIDKFPISRPNLTFSTLTVSNMSPEDSSIYLCSVESTGTASGANVLTFGAGSRLTVL.

This clone has more than one count but fewer than ten. The rearrangement uses TRBV29-1 and TRBJ1-1; D gene ambiguous. CDR3 length: 13 amino acids. The V end was cut by 4 bases, the J end by 3 bases, with 12 bases between. Germline V gives CDR1 SQVTM, CDR2 ANQGSEA. The CDR3 sequence is CSVASGSDTEAFF. The CDR3 DNA sequence: TGCAGCGTTGCCAGCGGAAGCGACACTGAAGCTTTCTTT.

This clone came up a few times. The CDR3 spells CASSSRAGPYNEQFF. CDR3 sequence (DNA): TGTGCCAGCAGCTCTAGGGCAGGGCCCTACAATGAGCAGTTCTTC. The chain couples TRBV7-2 to TRBJ2-1; D is perhaps TRBD1 (5 bases). Trimming left V 4 bases short and J 2 bases short, with 12 bases between. There are 15 residues in the CDR3. The germline gives CDR1 SGHTA, CDR2 FQGNSA. The full variable domain, rest sourced from reference TRBV7-2 and TRBJ2-1, is GAGVSQSPSNKVTEKGKDVELRCDPISGHTALYWYRQSLGQGLEFLIYFQGNSAPDKSGLPSDRFSAERTGGSVSTLTIQRTQQEDSAVYLCASSSRAGPYNEQFFGPGTRLTVL.

This clone was counted between two and nine times. The identical CDR3 is also encoded by other nucleotide sequences in the sample. The genes are TRBV30 and TRBJ1-5; maybe TRBD1 (5 bases). The germline V gene encodes CDR1 GTSNPN and CDR2 SVGIG (reference sequence). Trimming shortened V by 0 bases and J by 6 bases, and 12 bases separated the two germline ends. CDR3 length: 14 amino acids. The CDR3 region has the DNA TGTGCCTGGAGTGTATCCAGCGGGGGTCAGCCCCAGCATTTT. Protein sequence: CAWSVSSGGQPQHF.

The chain links TRBV21-1 to TRBJ2-7; the table assigns TRBD1, which was not confirmed against the DNA. TRBV21-1 counts as a pseudogene. There are 14 residues in the CDR3. The CDR3 loop reads CASSKVSGDYEQYF. CDR3 nucleotide sequence: TGTGCCAGCAGCAAAGTTTCAGGGGACTACGAGCAGTACTTC.

Of note for this clone: This same CDR3 is encoded by further DNA sequences in the sample. V and J are TRBV2 and TRBJ2-5; D is ambiguous. This CDR3 has 11 residues. Trimming took 6 bases from V and 5 from J, leaving 7 bases between them. Germline CDR1 reads SNHLY; CDR2 reads FYNNEI. CDR3 amino acids: CASRVGETQYF. As DNA, the CDR3 is TGTGCCAGCAGGGTCGGTGAGACCCAGTACTTC.

Only a few counts were recorded for this clone. V and J are TRBV7-9 and TRBJ2-7; D is unclear. The V gene's germline CDR1 is SEHNR and CDR2 FQNEAQ (reference sequence). The ends were cut back, 8 bases at V and 3 bases at J, with 8 bases in the middle. The CDR3 extends over 11 amino acids. The DNA for the CDR3 is TGTGCCAGCTCTTTCGACTACGAGCAGTACTTC. It translates to CASSFDYEQYF.

V and J are TRBV5-4 and TRBJ2-3; TRBD1 matches 8 bases. V lost 0 bases, J lost 0 bases, and 3 bases stayed unmatched. The CDR3 runs 16 residues. Germline-derived CDR1 and CDR2 are SGHNT and YYREEE (reference sequence). CDR3 DNA sequence: TGTGCCAGCAGCTTGGTGGACAGGGCTAGCACAGATACGCAGTATTTT. It specifies CASSLVDRASTDTQYF.

This clone was counted ten times or more. The rearrangement joins TRBV4-3 to TRBJ1-2, with D unclear. V dropped 1 base and J dropped 3 bases, with 6 bases sitting between them. Germline-derived CDR1 and CDR2 are LGHNA and YSLEER. The CDR3 runs to 13 residues. DNA for the CDR3: TGCGCCAGCAGCCAAGGTGTAGACTATGGCTACACCTTC. It encodes CASSQGVDYGYTF.

This clone has only a few counts. The V and J genes are TRBV4-1 and TRBJ1-2; D is unclear. Between the trimmed V and J ends, which lost 0 bases and 4 bases, there was a span of 15 bases. The CDR3 has 16 amino acids. Germline V CDR1 and CDR2: MGHRA, YSYEKL. The CDR3 loop reads CASSQDLLLALYGYTF. CDR3 DNA: TGCGCCAGCAGCCAAGATCTCCTTTTGGCTCTCTATGGCTACACCTTC.

The CDR3 here is CASSVAGGNEKLFF. CDR3 sequence (DNA): TGTGCCAGCAGCGTAGCAGGGGGTAATGAAAAACTGTTTTTT. V gene TRBV9 combines with J gene TRBJ1-4, with 7 nucleotides matching TRBD1. V was pared by 0 bases and J by 4 bases, with 0 bases of the junction left unmatched. Germline assignment: CDR1 SGDLS and CDR2 YYNGEE. CDR3 length: 14 amino acids.

The chain carries TRBV5-1 and TRBJ2-5; D not certain. The germline V gene encodes CDR1 SGHRS and CDR2 YFSETQ. Trimming removed 0 bases at V and 2 bases at J, with 8 bases between. The CDR3 runs 14 residues. CDR3 sequence: CASSLGQIQETQYF. In DNA form, the CDR3 reads TGCGCCAGCAGCTTGGGTCAGATACAAGAGACCCAGTACTTC.

The chain recombines TRBV11-2 with TRBJ2-3; D gene ambiguous. V was shortened by 2 bases and J by 1 base, with 10 bases between the two germline ends. CDR3 size: 15 residues. Germline V gene lookup returns CDR1 SGHAT and CDR2 FQNNGV. CDR3 residues: CASSLRAVGTDTQYF. The DNA for the CDR3 is TGTGCCAGCAGCTTACGGGCCGTAGGCACAGATACGCAGTATTTT.

This chain links TRBV7-9 with TRBJ2-3, with D possibly TRBD2 on 6 matching bases. Germline-derived CDR1 and CDR2 are SEHNR and FQNEAQ (reference sequence). The CDR3 has 16 residues. Between the trimmed V and J ends, which lost 0 bases and 2 bases, there was a span of 12 bases. The CDR3 here is CASSLAGTLATDTQYF. The CDR3 DNA reads TGTGCCAGCAGCTTAGCCGGGACTCTAGCCACAGATACGCAGTATTTT.

This clone appeared a few times. This chain links TRBV28 with TRBJ1-2; 12 bases line up with TRBD1. V was clipped by 3 bases and J by 13 bases; unmatched bases: 12. From germline, CDR1 is MDHEN and CDR2 SYDVKM. The length of the CDR3 is 15 residues. The CDR3 DNA reads TGTGCCAGCAGTTTGGTCGGGGACAGGGGGCTTTCTGGCACCTTC. Encoded protein: CASSLVGDRGLSGTF.

This clone was counted many times. The chain links TRBV7-9 to TRBJ1-2; tentatively, D is TRBD1 (6 bases). This CDR3 has 13 residues. Trimming took off 5 bases at V and 8 bases at J, with 15 bases between the two ends. Germline assignment: CDR1 SEHNR and CDR2 FQNEAQ (reference sequence). The CDR3 region has the DNA TGTGCCAGCAGCCCGCCACAGGGAGGCGGCTACACCTTC. It yields the protein CASSPPQGGGYTF.

The genes are TRBV6-5 and TRBJ2-5; D may match TRBD1 or TRBD2 (7 bases each). Germline loops: CDR1 MNHEY, CDR2 SVGAGI. This CDR3 has 15 amino acids. V was cut by 6 bases and J by 2 bases, with 16 bases left in between. CDR3 protein: CASSKAGGEQETQYF. The CDR3, as DNA: TGTGCCAGCAGCAAAGCAGGGGGGGAGCAAGAGACCCAGTACTTC.

This clone came up a few times. The chain joins TRBV11-2 to TRBJ1-6, with 8 positions matching TRBD1. The CDR3 spans 15 residues. The germline V gene encodes CDR1 SGHAT and CDR2 FQNNGV. J gave up 9 bases and V 1 base, and 5 bases lay outside the gene matches. The CDR3 DNA sequence: TGTGCCAGCAGCTTAGCCCACAGGGGGGGTTCACCCCTCCACTTT. Its translation: CASSLAHRGGSPLHF.

This clone was detected only a few times. V gene TRBV27 combines with J gene TRBJ1-6, with unresolved D. Trimming pared 4 bases from V and 10 bases from J, leaving 14 bases between. The CDR3 sequence is 14 residues long. Looked up from germline, CDR1 is MNHEY and CDR2 is SMNVEV (reference sequence). The CDR3 here is CASSWAGHRSPLHF. In DNA, the CDR3 is TGTGCCAGCAGTTGGGCGGGCCACCGCTCACCCCTCCACTTT.

This clone was counted only a few times. The chain joins TRBV6-1 to TRBJ2-3; 7 bases match TRBD1. V trimming: 6 bases; J trimming: 2 bases; junction bases outside the gene matches: 8. Germline lookup yields CDR1 MNHNS and CDR2 SASEGT. The length of the CDR3 is 15 residues. DNA for the CDR3: TGTGCCAGCAGCCCCACAGGGGTTTACACAGATACGCAGTATTTT. Amino acid sequence: CASSPTGVYTDTQYF.

This clone was detected many times. The chain combines TRBV5-8 with TRBJ1-3, with D possibly being TRBD1 (6 bases). The CDR3 is 16 residues long. V lost 4 bases and J 4 bases, leaving 18 bases between the germline ends. Germline CDR1 SGHTS, CDR2 YDEGEE. The CDR3 region has the DNA TGTGCCAGCAGCGGGACCACAGGGTCGGTGGGAAACACCATATATTTT. Translating it yields CASSGTTGSVGNTIYF. The whole variable domain, remainder taken from reference TRBV5-8 and TRBJ1-3, is EAGVTQSPTHLIKTRGQQATLRCSPISGHTSVYWYQQALGLGLQFLLWYDEGEERNRGNFPPRFSGRQFPNYSSELNVNALELEDSALYLCASSGTTGSVGNTIYFGEGSWLTVV.